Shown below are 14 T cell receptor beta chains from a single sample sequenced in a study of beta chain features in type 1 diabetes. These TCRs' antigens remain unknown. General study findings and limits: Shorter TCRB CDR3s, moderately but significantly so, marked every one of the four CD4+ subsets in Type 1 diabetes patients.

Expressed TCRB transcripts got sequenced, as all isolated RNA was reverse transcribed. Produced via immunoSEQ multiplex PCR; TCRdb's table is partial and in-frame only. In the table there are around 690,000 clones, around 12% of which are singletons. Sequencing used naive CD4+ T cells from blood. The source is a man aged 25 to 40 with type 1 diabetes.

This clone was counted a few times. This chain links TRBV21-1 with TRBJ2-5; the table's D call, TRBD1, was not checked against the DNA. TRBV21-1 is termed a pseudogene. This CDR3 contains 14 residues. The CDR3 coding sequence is TGTGCCAGCAGCAAAGAGGGGACAGCAATCACCCAGTACTTC. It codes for CASSKEGTAITQYF.

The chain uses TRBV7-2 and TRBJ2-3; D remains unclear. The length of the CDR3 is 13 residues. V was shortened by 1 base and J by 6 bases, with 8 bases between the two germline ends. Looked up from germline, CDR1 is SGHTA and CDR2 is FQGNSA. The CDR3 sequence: CASSLEVVDTQYF. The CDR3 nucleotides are TGTGCCAGCAGCTTAGAGGTGGTGGATACGCAGTATTTT. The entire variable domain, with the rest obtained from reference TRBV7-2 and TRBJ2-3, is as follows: GAGVSQSPSNKVTEKGKDVELRCDPISGHTALYWYRQSLGQGLEFLIYFQGNSAPDKSGLPSDRFSAERTGGSVSTLTIQRTQQEDSAVYLCASSLEVVDTQYFGPGTRLTVL.

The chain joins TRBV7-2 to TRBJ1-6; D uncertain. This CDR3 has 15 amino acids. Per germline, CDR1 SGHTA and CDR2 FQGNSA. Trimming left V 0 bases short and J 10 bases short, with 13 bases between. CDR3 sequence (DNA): TGTGCCAGCAGCTTAGCGGTGGGTAGTAAATCACCCCTCCACTTT. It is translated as CASSLAVGSKSPLHF.

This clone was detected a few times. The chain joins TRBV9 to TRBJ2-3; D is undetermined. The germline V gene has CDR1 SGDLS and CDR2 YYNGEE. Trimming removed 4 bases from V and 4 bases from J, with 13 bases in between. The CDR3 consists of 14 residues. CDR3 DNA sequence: TGTGCCAGCAGCCCCCGGGTGCTACCAGATACGCAGTATTTT. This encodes CASSPRVLPDTQYF.

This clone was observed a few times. Written as DNA, the CDR3 is TGCAGCGTTCTTGACAGGGACCTTAATTCACCCCTCCACTTT. It translates to CSVLDRDLNSPLHF. The chain links TRBV29-1 to TRBJ1-6, with 7 bases fitting TRBD1. This CDR3 contains 14 residues. Unmatched junction bases numbered 7, after V lost 5 bases and J lost 6 bases. Germline values: CDR1 SQVTM, CDR2 ANQGSEA.

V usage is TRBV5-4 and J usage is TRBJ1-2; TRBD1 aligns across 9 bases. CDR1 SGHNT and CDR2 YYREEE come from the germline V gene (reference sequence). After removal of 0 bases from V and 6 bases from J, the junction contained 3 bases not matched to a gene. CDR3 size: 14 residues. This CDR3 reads CASSLDRGQNGYTF. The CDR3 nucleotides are TGTGCCAGCAGCTTGGACAGGGGGCAGAATGGCTACACCTTC.

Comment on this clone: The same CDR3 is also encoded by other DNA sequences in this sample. The chain's CDR3 is CASSPGTGANQPQHF. The CDR3 region has the DNA TGTGCCAGCTCACCAGGGACAGGGGCCAATCAGCCCCAGCATTTT. V gene TRBV18 combines with J gene TRBJ1-5; 10 bases are a match to TRBD1. The J segment lost 3 bases and the V segment lost 2 bases, leaving 1 base of the junction unmatched. CDR3 size: 15 residues. Germline values: CDR1 KGHSH, CDR2 LQKENI.

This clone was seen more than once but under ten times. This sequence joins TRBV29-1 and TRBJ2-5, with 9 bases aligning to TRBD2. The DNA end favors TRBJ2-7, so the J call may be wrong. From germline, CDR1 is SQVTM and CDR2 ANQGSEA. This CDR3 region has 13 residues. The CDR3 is CSFSGGYPYEQYF. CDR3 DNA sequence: TGCAGCTTTAGCGGGGGTTATCCCTACGAGCAGTACTTC.

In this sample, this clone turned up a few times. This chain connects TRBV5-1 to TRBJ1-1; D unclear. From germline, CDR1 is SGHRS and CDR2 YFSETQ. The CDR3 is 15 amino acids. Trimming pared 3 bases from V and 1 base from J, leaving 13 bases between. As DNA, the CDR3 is TGCGCCAGCAGCTCATTCGGACGGCCGAACACTGAAGCTTTCTTT. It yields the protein CASSSFGRPNTEAFF.

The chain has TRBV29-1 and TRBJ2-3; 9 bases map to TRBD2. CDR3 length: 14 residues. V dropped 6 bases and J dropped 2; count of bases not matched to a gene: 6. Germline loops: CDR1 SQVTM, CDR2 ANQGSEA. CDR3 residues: CSVTSGGHTDTQYF. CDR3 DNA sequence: TGCAGCGTCACCAGCGGGGGGCACACAGATACGCAGTATTTT.

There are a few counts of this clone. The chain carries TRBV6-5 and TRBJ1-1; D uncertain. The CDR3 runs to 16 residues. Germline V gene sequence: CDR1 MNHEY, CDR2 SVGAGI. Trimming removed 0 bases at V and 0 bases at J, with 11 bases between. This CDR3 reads CASSYSTGPVNTEAFF. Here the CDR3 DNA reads TGTGCCAGCAGTTACTCAACGGGCCCTGTGAACACTGAAGCTTTCTTT.

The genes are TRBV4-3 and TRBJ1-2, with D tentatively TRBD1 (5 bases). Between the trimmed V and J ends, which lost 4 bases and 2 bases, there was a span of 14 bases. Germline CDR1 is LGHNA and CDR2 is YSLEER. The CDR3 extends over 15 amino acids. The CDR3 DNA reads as TGCGCCAGCAGCCCGATGGGGGTACCCAACTATGGCTACACCTTC. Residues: CASSPMGVPNYGYTF.

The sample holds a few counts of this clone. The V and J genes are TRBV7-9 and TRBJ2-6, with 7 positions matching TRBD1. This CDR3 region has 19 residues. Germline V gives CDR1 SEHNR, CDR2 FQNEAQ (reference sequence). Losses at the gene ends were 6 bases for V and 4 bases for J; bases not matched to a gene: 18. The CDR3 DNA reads TGTGCCAGCAGTCAATTCGAACGGGGACAGCCCATAGGGGCCAACGTCCTGACTTTC. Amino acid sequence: CASSQFERGQPIGANVLTF.

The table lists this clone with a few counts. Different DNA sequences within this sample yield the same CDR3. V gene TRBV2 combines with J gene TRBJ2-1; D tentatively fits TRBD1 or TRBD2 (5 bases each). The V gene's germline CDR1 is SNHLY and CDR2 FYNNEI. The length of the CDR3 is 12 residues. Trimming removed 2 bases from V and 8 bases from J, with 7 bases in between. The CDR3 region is CASSEQGDEQFF. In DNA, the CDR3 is TGTGCCAGCAGTGAACAGGGAGATGAGCAGTTCTTC.